The 11 T cell receptor beta chains below all came from one sample that was sequenced in a study of post-analysis software for immune sequencing data. Researchers reported that TCR beta cDNA libraries carried unique molecular identifiers. In TCRdb, the PCR reads were re-called with MiXCR into one record per CDR3 protein. This sample has some 190,000 distinct CDR3 sequences, with over 25% found just once. The antigens of these receptors remain unknown. Study observations and caveats: About 5 TRBV segments were more frequent in patients than controls; TRBV5-6, TRBV5-1 and TRBV20-1 belonged to this group.

Input material: blood. The origin of the receptors is a girl younger than 18 with multiple sclerosis.

The chain links TRBV5-1 to TRBJ2-5; 9 nucleotides line up with TRBD1. The CDR3 runs to 16 residues. V shed 0 bases, J shed 11 bases, and the junction held 14 bases outside the gene matches. Germline CDR1 is SGHRS and CDR2 is YFSETQ. This chain's CDR3 is CASSLGMGQGLNEQYF. The CDR3 DNA reads as TGCGCCAGCAGCTTGGGAATGGGACAGGGACTCAATGAGCAGTACTTC.

This clonotype was counted between two and nine times. A single base separates this from a much larger clone, so it may be a read error. This chain uses TRBV24-1 with TRBJ2-1; TRBD2 is a possible D gene (6 bases). Per germline, CDR1 KGHDR and CDR2 SFDVKD. This CDR3 comprises 15 residues. V lost 3 bases, J lost 8 bases, and 16 bases lay in between. CDR3 in DNA: TGTGCCACCAGTGATACGCGGGGCCCGGGGGATGAGCAGTTCTTC. It translates to CATSDTRGPGDEQFF.

Written as DNA, the CDR3 is TGTGCCAGCAGTACAGAACAGCCCCTTCAGTACTTC. Protein product: CASSTEQPLQYF. V and J are TRBV12-3 or TRBV12-4 and TRBJ2-7; D is undetermined. V lost 5 bases and J 10 bases, leaving 15 bases between the germline ends. This CDR3 has 12 amino acids.

The chain combines TRBV12-3 or TRBV12-4 with TRBJ2-7; perhaps TRBD2 as D (7 bases). The CDR3 loop spans 17 amino acids. The ends were cut back, 6 bases at V and 3 bases at J, with 24 bases in the middle. The CDR3 DNA is TGTGCCAGCAGCAGCGGGACACCCGGTCGAACGATCTACGAGCAGTACTTC. Residues: CASSSGTPGRTIYEQYF.

This clonotype appeared once. This may come from a read error, since a much larger clone is one base off. V gene TRBV7-2 combines with J gene TRBJ2-3, with 7 nucleotides matching TRBD1. Germline V gene sequence: CDR1 SGHTA, CDR2 FQGNSA. The CDR3 has 15 residues. CDR3 DNA: TGTGCCAGCAGCTTAGAGACAGGGAACACAGATACGCGGTATTTT. It encodes CASSLETGNTDTRYF.

The V and J genes are TRBV6-1 and TRBJ2-7; 8 bases align to TRBD1. V lost 3 bases and J lost 9; bases outside the gene matches: 13. The CDR3 totals 15 residues. Germline V gene data show CDR1 as MNHNS and CDR2 as SASEGT. CDR3 sequence (DNA): TGTGCCAGCAGTGAGGAGGCGGCAGGGGGCTGGGGGCAGTACTTC. This translates into CASSEEAAGGWGQYF.

Comments on this clonotype: It may be a read error: a sequence one base away is much more abundant. The chain combines TRBV7-6 with TRBJ2-3; possibly TRBD1 or TRBD2 for D (5 bases each). The CDR3 is 16 residues long. Germline assignment: CDR1 SGHVS and CDR2 FNYEAQ. The DNA for the CDR3 is TGTGTCAGCAGCTTAATCTATTCGGGACGCACAGATACGCAGTATTTT. Protein: CVSSLIYSGRTDTQYF.

Details on this clonotype: This may be a read error, as it is one base from a much larger clone. The chain links TRBV7-2 to TRBJ2-5; D unresolved. The CDR3 spans 16 residues. Germline V CDR1 and CDR2: SGHTA, FQGNSA. Trimming shortened V by 1 base and J by 3 bases, and 15 bases separated the two germline ends. The CDR3 here is CASSLGALRAKETQYF. The DNA for the CDR3 is TGTGCCAGCAGCTTAGGTGCTCTTCGAGCGAAAGAGACCCAGTACTTC.

Points on this clonotype: A clone one base away is much larger, so this may be a read error. The chain uses TRBV28 and TRBJ2-3; the D gene is possibly TRBD1 (6 bases). The CDR3 is made up of 15 amino acids. Germline V gives CDR1 MDHEN, CDR2 SYDVKM. DNA for the CDR3: TGTACCAGCACTACGGACAGTATGGGCACAGATACGCAGTATTTT. Amino acids: CTSTTDSMGTDTQYF.

The V and J genes are TRBV20-1 and TRBJ2-2; 10 nucleotides agree with TRBD2. V dropped 1 base and J dropped 1; count of bases not matched to a gene: 3. CDR3 size: 16 residues. Germline V gene data show CDR1 as DFQATT and CDR2 as SNEGSKA (reference sequence). CDR3 residues: CSARGRLAGNTGELFF. CDR3 DNA sequence: TGCAGTGCTAGAGGTAGACTAGCGGGGAACACCGGGGAGCTGTTTTTT.

This clonotype was picked up a small number of times. The V gene is TRBV3-1, the J gene TRBJ1-5, with 9 nucleotides matching TRBD1. The CDR3 length is 15 residues. Germline CDR1 and CDR2: LGHDT and YNNKEL (reference sequence). Unmatched junction bases numbered 7, after V lost 5 bases and J lost 5 bases. CDR3 loop: CASSATGTGYQPQHF. CDR3 sequence (DNA): TGTGCCAGCAGCGCAACCGGGACAGGGTATCAGCCCCAGCATTTT.